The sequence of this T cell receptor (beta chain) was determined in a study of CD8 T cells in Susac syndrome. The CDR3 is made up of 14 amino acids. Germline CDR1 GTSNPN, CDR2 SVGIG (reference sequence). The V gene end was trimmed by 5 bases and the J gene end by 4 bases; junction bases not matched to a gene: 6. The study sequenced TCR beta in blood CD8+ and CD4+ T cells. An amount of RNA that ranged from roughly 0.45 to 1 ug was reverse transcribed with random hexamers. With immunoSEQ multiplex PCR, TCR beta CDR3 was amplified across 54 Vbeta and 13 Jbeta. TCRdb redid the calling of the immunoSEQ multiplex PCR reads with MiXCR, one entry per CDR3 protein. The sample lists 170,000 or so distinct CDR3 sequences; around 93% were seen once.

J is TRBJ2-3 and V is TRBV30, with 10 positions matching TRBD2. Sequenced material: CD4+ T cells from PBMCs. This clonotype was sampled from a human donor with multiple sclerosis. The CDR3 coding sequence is TGTGCCTGGGACTTAGCGGGGGGCTCAGATACGCAGTATTTT. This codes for CAWDLAGGSDTQYF.